This TCR beta chain is from a study of blood T cell repertoires in COVID-19. Study background: The origin of the acute and convalescent COVID-19 samples was the United States, Italy and Spain. T cells, B-cell-depleted T cells, or PBMCs provided the cDNA or gDNA that served as material.

Unmatched junction bases numbered 3, after V lost 10 bases and J lost 6 bases. Per the germline V gene, CDR1 is MNHEY and CDR2 is SMNVEV (reference sequence). CDR3 size: 12 residues. Measured with immunoSEQ multiplex PCR; TCRdb has only the in-frame clones, and not every one. The sample lists over 200,000 clones, roughly nine tenths occurring once. Sequencing input: peripheral blood. This clonotype was obtained from a woman in her late teens or twenties who had recovered from COVID-19. This chain links TRBV27 with TRBJ2-3; 11 bases line up with TRBD2. CDR3 amino acids: CATGLAGDTQYF. CDR3 coding DNA: TGTGCCACCGGACTAGCGGGCGATACGCAGTATTTT.